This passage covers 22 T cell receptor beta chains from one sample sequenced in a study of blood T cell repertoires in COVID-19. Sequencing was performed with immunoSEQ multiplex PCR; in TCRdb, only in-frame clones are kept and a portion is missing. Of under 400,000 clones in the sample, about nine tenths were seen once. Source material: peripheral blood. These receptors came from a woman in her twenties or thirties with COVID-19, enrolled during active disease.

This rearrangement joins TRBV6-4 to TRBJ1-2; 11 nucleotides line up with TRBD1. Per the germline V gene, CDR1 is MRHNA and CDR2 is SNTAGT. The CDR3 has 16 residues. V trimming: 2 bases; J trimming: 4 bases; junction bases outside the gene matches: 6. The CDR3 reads CASSDTSGTGGYGYTF. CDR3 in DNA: TGTGCCAGCAGTGACACCTCCGGGACAGGGGGCTATGGCTACACCTTC.

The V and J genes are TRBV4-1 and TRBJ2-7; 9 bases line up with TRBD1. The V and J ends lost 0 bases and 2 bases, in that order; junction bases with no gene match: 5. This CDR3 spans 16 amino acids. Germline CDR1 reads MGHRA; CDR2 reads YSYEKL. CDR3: CASSQDWGQGTYEQYF. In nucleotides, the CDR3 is TGCGCCAGCAGCCAAGATTGGGGACAGGGTACCTACGAGCAGTACTTC.

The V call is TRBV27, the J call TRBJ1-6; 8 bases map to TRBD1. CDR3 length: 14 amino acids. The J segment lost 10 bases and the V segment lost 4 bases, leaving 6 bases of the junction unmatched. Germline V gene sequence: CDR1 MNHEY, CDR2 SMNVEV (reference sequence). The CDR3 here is CASSYRDRISPLHF. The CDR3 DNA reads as TGTGCCAGCAGTTACCGGGACAGGATCTCACCCCTCCACTTT.

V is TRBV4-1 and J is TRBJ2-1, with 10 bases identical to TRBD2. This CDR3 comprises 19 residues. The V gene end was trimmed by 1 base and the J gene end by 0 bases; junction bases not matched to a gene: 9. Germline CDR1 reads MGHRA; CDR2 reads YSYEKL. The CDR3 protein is CASSQVASGGPSSYNEQFF. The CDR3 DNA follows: TGCGCCAGCAGCCAAGTGGCTAGCGGGGGCCCGAGCTCCTACAATGAGCAGTTCTTC.

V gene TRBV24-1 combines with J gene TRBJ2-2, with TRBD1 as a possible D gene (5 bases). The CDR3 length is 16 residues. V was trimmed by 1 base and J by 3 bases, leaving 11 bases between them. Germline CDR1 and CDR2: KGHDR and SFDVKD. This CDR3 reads CATSDFLGQYTGELFF. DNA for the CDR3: TGTGCCACCAGTGATTTTCTGGGGCAATACACCGGGGAGCTGTTTTTT.

The DNA for the CDR3 is TGCAGCGTTGGTGGGGGGGTCACCTACAATGAGCAGTTCTTC. Amino acid sequence: CSVGGGVTYNEQFF. The chain combines TRBV29-1 with TRBJ2-1, with TRBD2 identical over 7 bases. The V and J ends lost 4 bases and 2 bases, in that order; junction bases with no gene match: 5. The CDR3 consists of 14 residues. Germline V gene sequence: CDR1 SQVTM, CDR2 ANQGSEA.

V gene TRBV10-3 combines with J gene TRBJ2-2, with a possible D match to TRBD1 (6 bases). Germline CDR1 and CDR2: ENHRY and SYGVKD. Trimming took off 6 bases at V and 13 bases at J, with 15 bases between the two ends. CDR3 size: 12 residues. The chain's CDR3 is CAISPTGRGLFF. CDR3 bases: TGTGCCATCAGCCCCACAGGGAGAGGGCTGTTTTTT.

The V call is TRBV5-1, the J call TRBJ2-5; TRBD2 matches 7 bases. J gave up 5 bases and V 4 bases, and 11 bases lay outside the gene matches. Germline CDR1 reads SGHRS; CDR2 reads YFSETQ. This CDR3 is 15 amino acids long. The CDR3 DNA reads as TGCGCCAGCAGCCCCAACCGACTAGCTGGGGAGACCCAGTACTTC. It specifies CASSPNRLAGETQYF. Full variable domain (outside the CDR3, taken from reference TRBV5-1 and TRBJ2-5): KAGVTQTPRYLIKTRGQQVTLSCSPISGHRSVSWYQQTPGQGLQFLFEYFSETQRNKGNFPGRFSGRQFSNSRSEMNVSTLELGDSALYLCASSPNRLAGETQYFGPGTRLLVL.

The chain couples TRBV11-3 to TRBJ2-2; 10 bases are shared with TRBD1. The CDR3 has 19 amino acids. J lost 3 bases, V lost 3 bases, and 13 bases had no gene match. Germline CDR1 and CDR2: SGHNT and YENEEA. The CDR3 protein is CASSLGQGSRVRDTGELFF. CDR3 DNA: TGTGCCAGCAGCTTGGGACAGGGGAGTCGTGTGCGGGACACCGGGGAGCTGTTTTTT.

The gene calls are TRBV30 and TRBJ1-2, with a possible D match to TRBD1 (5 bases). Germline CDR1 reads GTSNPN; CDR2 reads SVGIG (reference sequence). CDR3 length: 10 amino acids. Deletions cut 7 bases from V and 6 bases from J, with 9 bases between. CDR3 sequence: CASLTDGYTF. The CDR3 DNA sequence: TGTGCCTCCTTGACAGATGGCTACACCTTC.

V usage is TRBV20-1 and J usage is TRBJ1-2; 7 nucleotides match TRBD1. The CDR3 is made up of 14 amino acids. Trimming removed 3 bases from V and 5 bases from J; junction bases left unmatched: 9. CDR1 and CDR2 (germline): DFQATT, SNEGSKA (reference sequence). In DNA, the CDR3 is TGCAGTGCTAGTGATGGACAGGCTGGGTATGGCTACACCTTC. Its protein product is CSASDGQAGYGYTF.

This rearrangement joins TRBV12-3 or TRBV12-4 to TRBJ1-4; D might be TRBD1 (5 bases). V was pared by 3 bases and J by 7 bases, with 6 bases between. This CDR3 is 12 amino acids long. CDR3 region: CASSFRVEKLFF. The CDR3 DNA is TGTGCCAGCAGTTTCAGGGTTGAAAAACTGTTTTTT.

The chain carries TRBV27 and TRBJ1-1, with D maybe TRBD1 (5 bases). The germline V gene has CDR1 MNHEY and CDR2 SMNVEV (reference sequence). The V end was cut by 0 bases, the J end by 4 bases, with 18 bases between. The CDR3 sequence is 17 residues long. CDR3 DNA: TGTGCCAGCAGTTTATCCTGGGACTCATCCCGGGGCACTGAAGCTTTCTTT. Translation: CASSLSWDSSRGTEAFF.

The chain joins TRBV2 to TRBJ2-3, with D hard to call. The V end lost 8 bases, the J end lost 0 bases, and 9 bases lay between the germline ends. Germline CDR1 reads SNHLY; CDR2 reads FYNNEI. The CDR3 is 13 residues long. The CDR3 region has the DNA TGTGCCAGCGGTCGGAGAAGCACAGATACGCAGTATTTT. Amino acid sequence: CASGRRSTDTQYF.

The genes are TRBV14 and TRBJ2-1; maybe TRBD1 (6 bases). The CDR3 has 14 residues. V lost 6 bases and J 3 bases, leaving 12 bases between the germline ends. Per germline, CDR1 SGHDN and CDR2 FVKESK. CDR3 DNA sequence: TGTGCCAGCAGACCGACAGGTCGCTACAATGAGCAGTTCTTC. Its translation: CASRPTGRYNEQFF.

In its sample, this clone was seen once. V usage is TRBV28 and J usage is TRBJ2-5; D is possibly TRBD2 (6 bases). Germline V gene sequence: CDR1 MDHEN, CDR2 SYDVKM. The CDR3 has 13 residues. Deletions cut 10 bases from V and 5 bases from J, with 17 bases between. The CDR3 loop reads CATLGQGGETQYF. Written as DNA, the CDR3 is TGTGCCACACTCGGGCAGGGAGGCGAGACCCAGTACTTC.

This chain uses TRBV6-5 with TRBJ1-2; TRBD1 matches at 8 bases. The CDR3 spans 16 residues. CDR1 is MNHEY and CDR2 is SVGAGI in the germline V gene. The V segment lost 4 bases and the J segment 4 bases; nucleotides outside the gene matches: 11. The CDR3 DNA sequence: TGTGCCAGCAGTTCGGACAGGGTCCCTCTACCCTATGGCTACACCTTC. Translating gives CASSSDRVPLPYGYTF.

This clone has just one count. CDR3 nucleotides: TGTGCCAGCAGCGTCGGACTAGGTAGCACCGGGGAGCTGTTTTTT. Its protein is CASSVGLGSTGELFF. The genes are TRBV7-2 and TRBJ2-2; TRBD2 matches 7 bases. V was pared by 5 bases and J by 4 bases, with 7 bases of the junction left unmatched. Germline values: CDR1 SGHTA, CDR2 FQGNSA. The CDR3 spans 15 residues.

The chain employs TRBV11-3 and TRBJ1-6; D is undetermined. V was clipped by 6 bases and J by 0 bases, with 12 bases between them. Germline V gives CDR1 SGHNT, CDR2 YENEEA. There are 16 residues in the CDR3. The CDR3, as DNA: TGTGCCAGCAGGGGAGGATTAAGCTCCTATAATTCACCCCTCCACTTT. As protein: CASRGGLSSYNSPLHF.

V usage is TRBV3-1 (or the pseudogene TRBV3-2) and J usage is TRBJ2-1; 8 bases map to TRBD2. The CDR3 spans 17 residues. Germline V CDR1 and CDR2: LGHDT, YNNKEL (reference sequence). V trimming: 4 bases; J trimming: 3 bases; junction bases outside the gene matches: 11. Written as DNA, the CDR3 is TGTGCCAGCAGCCCCCGGGGTAGCGGGGACTTCTACAATGAGCAGTTCTTC. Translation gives CASSPRGSGDFYNEQFF.

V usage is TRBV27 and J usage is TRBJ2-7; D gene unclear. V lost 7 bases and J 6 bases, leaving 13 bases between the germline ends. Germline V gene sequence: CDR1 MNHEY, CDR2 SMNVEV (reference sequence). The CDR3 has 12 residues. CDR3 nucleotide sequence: TGTGCCAGCAAAACCCGGGTGGGCGAGCAGTACTTC. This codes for CASKTRVGEQYF.

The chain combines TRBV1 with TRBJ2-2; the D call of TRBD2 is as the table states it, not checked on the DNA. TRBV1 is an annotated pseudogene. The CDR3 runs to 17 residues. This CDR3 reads CTSSPRGLAIATGELFF. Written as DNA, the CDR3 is TGCACCAGCAGCCCCCGAGGACTAGCGATCGCCACCGGGGAGCTGTTTTTT.